These 10 T cell receptor beta chains share one sample of origin, sequenced in a study of T cells in Graves' hyperthyroidism and ophthalmopathy. What was amplified from RNA transcripts were TCR beta CDR3 regions. The HTBI primer set drove a first-round RT-PCR of the TCR CDR3. TCRdb ran MiXCR on the multiplex PCR reads and lists one entry per CDR3 protein. The sample records some 570,000 distinct CDR3 sequences, around 14% being singletons. Sequences were obtained from blood. The receptors were sampled from a woman aged 18-35 years with Graves' ophthalmopathy.

This clonotype was detected many times. The chain combines TRBV3-1 with TRBJ1-1; 8 bases fit TRBD1. The CDR3 runs 14 residues. Looked up from germline, CDR1 is LGHDT and CDR2 is YNNKEL (reference sequence). V shed 0 bases, J shed 5 bases, and the junction held 2 bases outside the gene matches. DNA for the CDR3: TGTGCCAGCAGCCAAGACAGGGGGCGGACTGAAGCTTTCTTT. Translated, it gives CASSQDRGRTEAFF.

This clonotype was seen many times. The V gene is TRBV28, the J gene TRBJ2-1; TRBD1 or TRBD2 may be the D gene (6 bases each). CDR1 and CDR2 (germline): MDHEN, SYDVKM. The CDR3 contains 14 residues. V was trimmed by 6 bases and J by 5 bases, leaving 14 bases between them. CDR3 amino acids: CASRPRRGDNEQFF. The CDR3 DNA reads TGTGCCAGCAGACCGAGGAGGGGGGACAATGAGCAGTTCTTC. The entire variable domain, with the rest obtained from reference TRBV28 and TRBJ2-1, is as follows: DVKVTQSSRYLVKRTGEKVFLECVQDMDHENMFWYRQDPGLGLRLIYFSYDVKMKEKGDIPEGYSVSREKKERFSLILESASTNQTSMYLCASRPRRGDNEQFFGPGTRLTVL.

The V gene is TRBV7-9, the J gene TRBJ1-5; 10 bases map to TRBD1. Germline assignment: CDR1 SEHNR and CDR2 FQNEAQ (reference sequence). The V gene end was trimmed by 1 base and the J gene end by 5 bases; junction bases not matched to a gene: 2. The CDR3 is 15 residues long. The CDR3 DNA reads as TGTGCCAGCAGCTTAGGGGACAGGGGCTATCAGCCCCAGCATTTT. Translated: CASSLGDRGYQPQHF.

A word on this clonotype: At one of its ends the junction is not consistent with the germline gene, which may arise from a read error. V gene TRBV11-1 combines with J gene TRBJ1-3, with D unclear. Germline CDR1 SGHAT, CDR2 FQDESV (reference sequence). This CDR3 contains 15 residues. The CDR3 sequence: CASSFQLHSRNTIYF. CDR3 nucleotides: TGTGCCAGCAGCTTTCAGCTCCACTCTAGAAACACCATATATTTT.

This clonotype was counted a few times. V is TRBV7-9 and J is TRBJ2-7; 7 positions match TRBD1. The germline V gene encodes CDR1 SEHNR and CDR2 FQNEAQ (reference sequence). The V segment lost 5 bases and the J segment 0 bases; nucleotides outside the gene matches: 10. This CDR3 comprises 16 residues. The CDR3 nucleotides read TGTGCCAGCAGCAAATATTGGACAGGCACCTCCTACGAGCAGTACTTC. Translating gives CASSKYWTGTSYEQYF.

The sample holds many counts of this clonotype. V and J are TRBV12-5 and TRBJ2-7; D unresolved. The V gene lost 5 bases and the J gene lost 2 bases, with 13 bases spanning the gap. The length of the CDR3 is 14 residues. Germline V gene sequence: CDR1 LGHNT, CDR2 FRNRAP. Here the CDR3 reads CASGAGLGPYEQYF. The DNA for the CDR3 is TGTGCTAGTGGTGCCGGGCTAGGTCCCTACGAGCAGTACTTC.

V is TRBV27 and J is TRBJ2-5; D gene ambiguous. Germline V gene data show CDR1 as MNHEY and CDR2 as SMNVEV (reference sequence). V lost 2 bases to trimming and J lost 1 base, with 14 bases between them. The CDR3 spans 16 residues. The DNA for the CDR3 is TGTGCCAGCAGTTTAAATCCGCATTTCCCCCAAGAGACCCAGTACTTC. This gives the protein CASSLNPHFPQETQYF.

This clonotype was found a few times. J is TRBJ2-7 and V is TRBV6-1; D is unclear. Germline V gene lookup returns CDR1 MNHNS and CDR2 SASEGT. CDR3 length equals 14 residues. Trimming left V 3 bases short and J 0 bases short, with 9 bases between. This CDR3 is CASSEVGNSYEQYF. In nucleotides, the CDR3 is TGTGCCAGCAGTGAGGTGGGAAACTCCTACGAGCAGTACTTC.

This CDR3 is CASSLKGQGYYEQYF. CDR3 bases: TGTGCCAGCAGCTTGAAGGGACAGGGTTACTACGAGCAGTACTTC. This chain uses TRBV5-6 with TRBJ2-7; 9 bases fit TRBD1. V lost 1 base, J lost 3 bases, and 5 bases stayed unmatched. CDR3 length: 15 amino acids. Germline V gives CDR1 SGHDT, CDR2 YYEEEE. The whole variable domain, remainder taken from reference TRBV5-6 and TRBJ2-7, is DAGVTQSPTHLIKTRGQQVTLRCSPKSGHDTVSWYQQALGQGPQFIFQYYEEEERQRGNFPDRFSGHQFPNYSSELNVNALLLGDSALYLCASSLKGQGYYEQYFGPGTRLTVT.

The chain recombines TRBV5-1 with TRBJ1-1; TRBD1 might be the D (6 bases). V was pared by 0 bases and J by 4 bases, with 16 bases between. The CDR3 extends over 16 amino acids. Germline assignment: CDR1 SGHRS and CDR2 YFSETQ. This chain's CDR3 is CASSLDGGGGCTEAFF. The CDR3 DNA reads TGCGCCAGCAGCTTGGATGGTGGGGGCGGGTGCACTGAAGCTTTCTTT.